A single sample is the source of the 20 T cell receptor beta chains below, sequenced in a study of cytomegalovirus exposure and HLA in healthy donors. 13 Jbeta primers and 60 Vbeta primers were used for the PCR. Some clones are missing from TCRdb's copy, which holds only in-frame ones; the method was immunoSEQ multiplex PCR. The repertoire holds about 120,000 clones, with 77% as singletons. The source material was PBMCs. The receptors stem from a human donor in good health.

The rearrangement links TRBV30 to TRBJ2-3; 16 bases line up with TRBD2. Germline V CDR1 and CDR2: GTSNPN, SVGIG (reference sequence). The length of the CDR3 is 19 residues. J was trimmed by 3 bases and V by 0 bases; bases with no gene match: 9. CDR3 in DNA: TGTGCCTGGAGTGTATTGGGGACTAGCGGGAGGGCCAGGACAGATACGCAGTATTTT. Encoded protein: CAWSVLGTSGRARTDTQYF.

The chain carries TRBV28 and TRBJ2-7, with a weak D call TRBD1 (6 bases). Between the trimmed V and J ends, which lost 2 bases and 7 bases, there was a span of 15 bases. The CDR3 runs 14 residues. Germline V CDR1 and CDR2: MDHEN, SYDVKM. For the CDR3, the DNA is TGTGCCAGCAGTTTACAGGGGACCTTTAGGGAGCAGTACTTC. Translation gives CASSLQGTFREQYF.

The gene calls are TRBV5-1 and TRBJ2-2, with D possibly TRBD1 on 5 matching bases. V dropped 4 bases and J dropped 0 bases, with 10 bases sitting between them. Germline V gives CDR1 SGHRS, CDR2 YFSETQ. The CDR3 loop spans 15 amino acids. The CDR3 bases are TGCGCCAGCAGCGATCTGACAGCGAACACCGGGGAGCTGTTTTTT. It codes for CASSDLTANTGELFF.

The chain carries TRBV5-6 and TRBJ1-1; D gene unclear. Germline assignment: CDR1 SGHDT and CDR2 YYEEEE. Trimming took 0 bases from V and 1 from J, leaving 7 bases between them. The CDR3 spans 14 residues. The CDR3, as DNA: TGTGCCAGCAGCTTGGACGGGAGGAACACTGAAGCTTTCTTT. Translated, it gives CASSLDGRNTEAFF.

The table lists this clone with a count of one. This chain links TRBV5-5 with TRBJ2-7; TRBD2 matches at 13 bases. J was trimmed by 4 bases and V by 4 bases; bases with no gene match: 8. Germline loops: CDR1 SGHKS, CDR2 YYEKEE (reference sequence). The CDR3 is 16 residues long. In DNA form, the CDR3 reads TGTGCCAGCAGCCCCGGACTAGCGGGAGAGAATTACGAGCAGTACTTC. It codes for CASSPGLAGENYEQYF.

The chain recombines TRBV28 with TRBJ1-2, with D perhaps TRBD1 (5 bases). Germline values: CDR1 MDHEN, CDR2 SYDVKM. The CDR3 runs to 15 residues. V gave up 0 bases and J gave up 2 bases, with 10 bases separating them. CDR3 in DNA: TGTGCCAGCAGTTTATGGCAGGGTCGGAACTATGGCTACACCTTC. Translation: CASSLWQGRNYGYTF.

The chain links TRBV6-5 to TRBJ2-1, with 8 bases fitting TRBD2. Trimming took 6 bases from V and 4 from J; bases not matched to a gene: 5. The CDR3 covers 14 residues. CDR1 is MNHEY, CDR2 SVGAGI, per germline. The CDR3 sequence is CASRLADPYNEQFF. The CDR3 DNA follows: TGTGCCAGCAGACTAGCGGACCCATACAATGAGCAGTTCTTC.

The chain employs TRBV30 and TRBJ2-2, with D possibly TRBD2 on 6 matching bases. Germline CDR1 and CDR2: GTSNPN and SVGIG (reference sequence). This CDR3 contains 11 residues. Trimming took 6 bases from V and 15 from J, leaving 17 bases between them. In nucleotides, the CDR3 is TGTGCCTGTAAGGGACTCCAGGTGGTGTTTTTT. Translation: CACKGLQVVFF.

The chain links TRBV15 to TRBJ2-3, with a weak D call TRBD2 (5 bases). V shed 1 base and J shed 4 bases, with 9 bases lying between them. Germline loops: CDR1 LNHNV, CDR2 YYDKDF (reference sequence). CDR3 length: 14 residues. DNA for the CDR3: TGTGCCACCAGCAGAGTCGAGGAGGCAGATACGCAGTATTTT. Protein sequence: CATSRVEEADTQYF.

This clone was picked up a small number of times. The V and J genes are TRBV6-1 and TRBJ1-1, with unresolved D. Trimming shortened V by 0 bases and J by 1 base, and 6 bases separated the two germline ends. Germline-derived CDR1 and CDR2 are MNHNS and SASEGT. The CDR3 spans 14 residues. CDR3: CASSEAGKNTEAFF. The CDR3 nucleotides are TGTGCCAGCAGTGAAGCTGGCAAGAACACTGAAGCTTTCTTT.

The chain has TRBV7-6 and TRBJ2-7, with 7 nucleotides matching TRBD1. This CDR3 has 13 residues. Germline assignment: CDR1 SGHVS and CDR2 FNYEAQ. The J segment lost 5 bases and the V segment lost 5 bases, leaving 6 bases of the junction unmatched. Here the CDR3 reads CASSPGQLNEQYF. The CDR3 DNA reads TGTGCCAGCAGCCCGGGACAGTTAAACGAGCAGTACTTC. The full variable domain, completed using reference TRBV7-6 and TRBJ2-7, is GAGVSQSPRYKVTKRGQDVALRCDPISGHVSLYWYRQALGQGPEFLTYFNYEAQQDKSGLPNDRFSAERPEGSISTLTIQRTEQRDSAMYRCASSPGQLNEQYFGPGTRLTVT.

The V call is TRBV4-1, the J call TRBJ2-1; TRBD2 matches at 14 bases. This CDR3 comprises 16 residues. Germline loops: CDR1 MGHRA, CDR2 YSYEKL. Trimming cost V 3 bases and J 7 bases; bases outside gene matches: 5. CDR3 sequence (DNA): TGCGCCAGCAGCCATCCCGGGACTAGCGGGAGTAATGAGCAGTTCTTC. It yields the protein CASSHPGTSGSNEQFF.

This clone was picked up a small number of times. Additional DNA sequences in this sample encode the identical CDR3. The chain has TRBV5-1 and TRBJ2-7; 9 positions match TRBD1. Germline CDR1 SGHRS, CDR2 YFSETQ. The CDR3 consists of 15 residues. J lost 2 bases, V lost 0 bases, and 3 bases had no gene match. CDR3 loop: CASSLGGTGTYEQYF. The DNA for the CDR3 is TGCGCCAGCAGCTTGGGCGGGACAGGGACCTACGAGCAGTACTTC. Based on the CDR3 plus reference TRBV5-1 and TRBJ2-7, the full variable domain is KAGVTQTPRYLIKTRGQQVTLSCSPISGHRSVSWYQQTPGQGLQFLFEYFSETQRNKGNFPGRFSGRQFSNSRSEMNVSTLELGDSALYLCASSLGGTGTYEQYFGPGTRLTVT.

A remark on this clone: One junction end disagrees with the germline gene, perhaps due to a read error. The chain combines TRBV25-1 with TRBJ2-1; TRBD1 aligns across 10 bases. The CDR3 consists of 16 residues. CDR1 MGHDK and CDR2 SYGVNS come from the germline V gene. The CDR3 DNA reads as TGTGCCAGCAGTGAAGGGACAGGGGACTTCCTCAATGTGCAGTTCTTC. Residues: CASSEGTGDFLNVQFF.

This rearrangement joins TRBV28 to TRBJ1-5, with D possibly TRBD1 on 5 matching bases. The V end lost 7 bases, the J end lost 2 bases, and 24 bases lay between the germline ends. The CDR3 has 18 residues. Germline-derived CDR1 and CDR2 are MDHEN and SYDVKM. The chain's CDR3 is CASNTFPGGGEGNQPQHF. In DNA, the CDR3 is TGTGCCAGCAACACCTTCCCCGGTGGAGGGGAGGGCAATCAGCCCCAGCATTTT.

V gene TRBV7-8 combines with J gene TRBJ1-5, with TRBD1 matching over 8 bases. The V gene end was trimmed by 5 bases and the J gene end by 6 bases; junction bases not matched to a gene: 9. The CDR3 loop spans 15 amino acids. Germline CDR1 is SGHVS and CDR2 is FQNEAQ. As DNA, the CDR3 is TGTGCCAGCAGCATACAGGGGGTCGGCGGTCAGCCCCAGCATTTT. It yields the protein CASSIQGVGGQPQHF. Full variable domain (missing parts from reference TRBV7-8 and TRBJ1-5): GAGVSQSPRYKVAKRGQDVALRCDPISGHVSLFWYQQALGQGPEFLTYFQNEAQLDKSGLPSDRFFAERPEGSVSTLKIQRTQQEDSAVYLCASSIQGVGGQPQHFGDGTRLSIL.

As DNA, the CDR3 is TGTGCCAGCAGCTTAGCCTCCCGGACAGACCAGCATTTT. This translates into CASSLASRTDQHF. The V call is TRBV7-9, the J call TRBJ1-5; a weak D match, TRBD1 (6 bases). V gave up 0 bases and J gave up 12 bases, with 12 bases separating them. The germline gives CDR1 SEHNR, CDR2 FQNEAQ (reference sequence). The CDR3 length is 13 residues.

V usage is TRBV7-6 and J usage is TRBJ1-3, with D unclear. Germline loops: CDR1 SGHVS, CDR2 FNYEAQ. This CDR3 is 14 amino acids long. The V and J ends lost 6 bases and 0 bases respectively, with 9 bases between them. DNA for the CDR3: TGTGCCAGCAGGGGTTGGAGCTCTGGAAACACCATATATTTT. Amino acid sequence: CASRGWSSGNTIYF.

This rearrangement joins TRBV7-9 to TRBJ2-7; TRBD2 matches at 12 bases. CDR1 SEHNR and CDR2 FQNEAQ come from the germline V gene (reference sequence). The CDR3 length is 14 residues. J gave up 2 bases and V 4 bases, and 0 bases lay outside the gene matches. The CDR3 loop reads CASSSSGRAYEQYF. The CDR3, as DNA: TGTGCCAGCAGCTCTAGCGGGAGGGCCTACGAGCAGTACTTC.

The V call is TRBV19, the J call TRBJ2-1; 8 bases are shared with TRBD2. The V segment lost 8 bases and the J segment 2 bases; nucleotides outside the gene matches: 5. The CDR3 has 14 amino acids. The germline V gene encodes CDR1 LNHDA and CDR2 SQIVND (reference sequence). The CDR3: CASQLSGAYNEQFF. The CDR3 DNA reads TGTGCCAGTCAACTTAGCGGGGCCTACAATGAGCAGTTCTTC. The complete variable domain, with remaining parts taken from reference TRBV19 and TRBJ2-1, reads DGGITQSPKYLFRKEGQNVTLSCEQNLNHDAMYWYRQDPGQGLRLIYYSQIVNDFQKGDIAEGYSVSREKKESFPLTVTSAQKNPTAFYLCASQLSGAYNEQFFGPGTRLTVL.